The subject of this entry is one T cell receptor (beta chain). Its specificity is unknown. The sample is drawn from a study of shared clonotypes between healthy human individuals. V lost 4 bases to trimming and J lost 9 bases, with 19 bases between them. The CDR3 consists of 15 residues. The germline V gene encodes CDR1 SGHAT and CDR2 FQNNGV. Study observations and caveats: The study generally estimated greater richness for naive than memory subsets.

Using immunoSEQ multiplex PCR, the repertoire was profiled, and TCRdb retains in-frame clones only, with some absent. The repertoire consists of about 2.4 million clones, with 93% occurring once and the leading ten covering 0.36%. The chain couples TRBV11-2 to TRBJ1-3; TRBD1 is a possible D gene (6 bases). The sequenced material came from naive CD4+ T cells from PBMCs. Subset given: CD45RA+ positively selected. This TCR was sampled from a man in his late teens or twenties in good health. Some clones in this sample may be carry-over from other donors' samples. The CDR3 spells CASSSLQGSFITIYF. CDR3 nucleotide sequence: TGTGCCAGCAGCTCGCTACAGGGTTCGTTTATCACCATATATTTT. Full variable domain (rest looked up from reference TRBV11-2 and TRBJ1-3): EAGVAQSPRYKIIEKRQSVAFWCNPISGHATLYWYQQILGQGPKLLIQFQNNGVVDDSQLPKDRFSAERLKGVDSTLKIQPAKLEDSAVYLCASSSLQGSFITIYFGEGSWLTVV.